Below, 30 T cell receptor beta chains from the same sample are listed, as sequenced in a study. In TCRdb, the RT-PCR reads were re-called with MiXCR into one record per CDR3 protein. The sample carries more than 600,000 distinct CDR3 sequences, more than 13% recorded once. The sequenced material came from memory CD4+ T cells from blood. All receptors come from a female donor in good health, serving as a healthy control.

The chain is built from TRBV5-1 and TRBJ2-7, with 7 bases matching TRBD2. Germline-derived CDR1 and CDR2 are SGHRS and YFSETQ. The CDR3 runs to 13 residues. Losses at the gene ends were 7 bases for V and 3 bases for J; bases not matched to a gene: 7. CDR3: CASFREGDYEQYF. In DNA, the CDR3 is TGCGCCAGCTTTAGGGAGGGTGACTACGAGCAGTACTTC.

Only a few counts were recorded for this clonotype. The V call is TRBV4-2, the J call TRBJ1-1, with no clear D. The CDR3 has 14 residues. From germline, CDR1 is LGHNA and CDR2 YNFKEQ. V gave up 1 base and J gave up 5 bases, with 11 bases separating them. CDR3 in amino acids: CASSQVASGTEAFF. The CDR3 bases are TGTGCCAGCAGCCAAGTCGCCAGTGGGACTGAAGCTTTCTTT.

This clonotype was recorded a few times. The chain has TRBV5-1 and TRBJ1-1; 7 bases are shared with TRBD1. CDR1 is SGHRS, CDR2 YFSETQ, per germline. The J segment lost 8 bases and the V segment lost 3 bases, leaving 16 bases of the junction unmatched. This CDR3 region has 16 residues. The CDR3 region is CASSSSTGTVSAEAFF. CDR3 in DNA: TGCGCCAGCAGCTCCTCAACAGGGACAGTTAGCGCAGAAGCTTTCTTT.

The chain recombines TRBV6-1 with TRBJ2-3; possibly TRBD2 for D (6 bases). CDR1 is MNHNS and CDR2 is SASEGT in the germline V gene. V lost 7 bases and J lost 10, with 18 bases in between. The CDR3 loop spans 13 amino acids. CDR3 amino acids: CASITGSRSPQYF. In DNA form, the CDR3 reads TGTGCCAGCATAACCGGGAGTCGTTCTCCGCAGTATTTT.

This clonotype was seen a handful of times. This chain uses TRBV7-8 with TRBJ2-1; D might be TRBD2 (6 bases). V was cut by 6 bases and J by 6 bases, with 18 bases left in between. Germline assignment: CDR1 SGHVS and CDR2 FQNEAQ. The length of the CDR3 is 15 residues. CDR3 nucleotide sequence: TGTGCCAGCAGTAGACTAGGATTCGAGTCCAATGAGCAGTTCTTC. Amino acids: CASSRLGFESNEQFF. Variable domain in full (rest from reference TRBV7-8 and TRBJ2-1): GAGVSQSPRYKVAKRGQDVALRCDPISGHVSLFWYQQALGQGPEFLTYFQNEAQLDKSGLPSDRFFAERPEGSVSTLKIQRTQQEDSAVYLCASSRLGFESNEQFFGPGTRLTVL.

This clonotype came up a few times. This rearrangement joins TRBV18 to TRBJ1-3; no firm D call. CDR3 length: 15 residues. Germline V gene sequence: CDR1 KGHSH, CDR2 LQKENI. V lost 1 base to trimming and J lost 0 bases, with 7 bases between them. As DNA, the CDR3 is TGTGCCAGCTCACCACGGGCGGACTCTGGAAACACCATATATTTT. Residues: CASSPRADSGNTIYF. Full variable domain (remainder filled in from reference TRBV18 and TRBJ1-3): NAGVMQNPRHLVRRRGQEARLRCSPMKGHSHVYWYRQLPEEGLKFMVYLQKENIIDESGMPKERFSAEFPKEGPSILRIQQVVRGDSAAYFCASSPRADSGNTIYFGEGSWLTVV.

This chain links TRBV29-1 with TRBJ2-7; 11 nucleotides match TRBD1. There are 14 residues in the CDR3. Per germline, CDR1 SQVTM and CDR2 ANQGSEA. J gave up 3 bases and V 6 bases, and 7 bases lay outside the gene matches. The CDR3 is CSVAPGTGGYEQYF. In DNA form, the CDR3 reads TGCAGCGTCGCCCCCGGGACAGGGGGCTACGAGCAGTACTTC.

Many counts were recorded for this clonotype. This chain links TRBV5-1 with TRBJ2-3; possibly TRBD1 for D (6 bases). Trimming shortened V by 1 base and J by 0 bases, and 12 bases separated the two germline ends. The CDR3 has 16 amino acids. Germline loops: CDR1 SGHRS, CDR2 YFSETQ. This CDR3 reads CASSLLQGRSTDTQYF. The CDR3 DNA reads TGCGCCAGCAGCTTGTTGCAGGGGCGAAGCACAGATACGCAGTATTTT. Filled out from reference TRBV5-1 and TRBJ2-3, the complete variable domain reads KAGVTQTPRYLIKTRGQQVTLSCSPISGHRSVSWYQQTPGQGLQFLFEYFSETQRNKGNFPGRFSGRQFSNSRSEMNVSTLELGDSALYLCASSLLQGRSTDTQYFGPGTRLTVL.

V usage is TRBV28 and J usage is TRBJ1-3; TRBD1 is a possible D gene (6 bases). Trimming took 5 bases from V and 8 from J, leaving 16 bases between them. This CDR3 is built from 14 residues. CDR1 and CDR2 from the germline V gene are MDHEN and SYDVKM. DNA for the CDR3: TGTGCCAGCAGTCCCCCCCAGGGGAGGTACACCATATATTTT. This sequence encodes CASSPPQGRYTIYF.

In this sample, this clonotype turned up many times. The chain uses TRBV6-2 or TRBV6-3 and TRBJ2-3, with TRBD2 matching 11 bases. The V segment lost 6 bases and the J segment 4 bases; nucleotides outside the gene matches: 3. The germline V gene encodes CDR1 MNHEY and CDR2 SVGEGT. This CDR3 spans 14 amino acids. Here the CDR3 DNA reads TGTGCCAGCAGCATAGCGGGAGGGTCAGATACGCAGTATTTT. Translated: CASSIAGGSDTQYF.

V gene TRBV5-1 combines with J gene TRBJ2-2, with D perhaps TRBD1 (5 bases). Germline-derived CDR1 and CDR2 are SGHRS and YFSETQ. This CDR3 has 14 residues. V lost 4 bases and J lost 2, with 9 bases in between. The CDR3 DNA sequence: TGCGCCAGCAGCCCAGGGTCCAACACCGGGGAGCTGTTTTTT. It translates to CASSPGSNTGELFF.

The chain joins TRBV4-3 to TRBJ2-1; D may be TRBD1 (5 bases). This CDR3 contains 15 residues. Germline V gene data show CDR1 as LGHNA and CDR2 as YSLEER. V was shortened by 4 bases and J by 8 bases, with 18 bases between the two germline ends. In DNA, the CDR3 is TGCGCCAGCAGCCTTCAGGAAGGGGCGATAGATGAGCAGTTCTTC. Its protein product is CASSLQEGAIDEQFF.

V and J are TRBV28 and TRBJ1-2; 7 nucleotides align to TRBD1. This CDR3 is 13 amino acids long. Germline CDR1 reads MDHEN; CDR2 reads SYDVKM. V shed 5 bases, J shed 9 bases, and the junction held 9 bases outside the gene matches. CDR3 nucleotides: TGTGCCAGCAGTCCCCGGGACAGCTTGAGCTACACCTTC. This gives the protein CASSPRDSLSYTF.

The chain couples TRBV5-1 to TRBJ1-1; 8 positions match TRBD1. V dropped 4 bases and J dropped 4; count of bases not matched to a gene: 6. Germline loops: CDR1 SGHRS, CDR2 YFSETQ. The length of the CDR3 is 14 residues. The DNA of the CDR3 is TGCGCCAGCAGCCAGAACAGGGGGAGCACTGAAGCTTTCTTT. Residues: CASSQNRGSTEAFF.

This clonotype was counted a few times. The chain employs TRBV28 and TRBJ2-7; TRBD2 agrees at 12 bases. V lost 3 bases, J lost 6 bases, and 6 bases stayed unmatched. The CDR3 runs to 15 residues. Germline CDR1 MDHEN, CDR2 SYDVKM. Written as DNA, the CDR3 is TGTGCCAGCAGTTTCCCAGGACTAGCGGGACGCGAGCAGTACTTC. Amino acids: CASSFPGLAGREQYF.

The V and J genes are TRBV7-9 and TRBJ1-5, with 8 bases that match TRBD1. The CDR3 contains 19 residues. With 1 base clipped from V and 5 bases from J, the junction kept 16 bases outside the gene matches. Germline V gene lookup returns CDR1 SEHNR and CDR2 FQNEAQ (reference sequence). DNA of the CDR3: TGTGCCAGCAGCTTAGGCGACAGGGGCGAAAGGAATGTGGATCAGCCCCAGCATTTT. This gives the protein CASSLGDRGERNVDQPQHF.

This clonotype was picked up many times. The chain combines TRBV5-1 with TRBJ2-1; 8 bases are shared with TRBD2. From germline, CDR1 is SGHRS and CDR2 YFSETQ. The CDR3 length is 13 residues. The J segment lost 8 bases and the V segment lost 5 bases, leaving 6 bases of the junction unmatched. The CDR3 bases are TGCGCCAGCAGAGCGGGGGTGAGGGATGAGCAGTTCTTC. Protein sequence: CASRAGVRDEQFF.

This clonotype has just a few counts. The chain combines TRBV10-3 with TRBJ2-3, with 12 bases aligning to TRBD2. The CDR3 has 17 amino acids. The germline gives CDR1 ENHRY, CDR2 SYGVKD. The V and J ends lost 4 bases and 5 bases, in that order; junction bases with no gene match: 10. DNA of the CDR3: TGTGCCATCAGTGTTGGTGGGGCACTAGCGGGAGGAGATACGCAGTATTTT. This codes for CAISVGGALAGGDTQYF.

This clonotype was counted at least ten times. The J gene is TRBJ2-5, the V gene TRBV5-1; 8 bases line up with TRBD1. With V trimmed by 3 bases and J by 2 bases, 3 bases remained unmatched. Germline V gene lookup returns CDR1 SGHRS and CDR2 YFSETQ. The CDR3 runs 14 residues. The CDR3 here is CASSYRDRQETQYF. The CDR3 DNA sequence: TGCGCCAGCAGCTACCGGGACAGGCAAGAGACCCAGTACTTC.

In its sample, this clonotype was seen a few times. CDR3 sequence: CSAPRQTQYF. DNA of the CDR3: TGCAGTGCTCCCCGTCAGACCCAGTACTTC. The chain carries TRBV20-1 and TRBJ2-5; no definite D call. Trimming stripped 5 bases from V and 6 bases from J, with 7 bases between. Germline lookup yields CDR1 DFQATT and CDR2 SNEGSKA (reference sequence). The CDR3 covers 10 residues.

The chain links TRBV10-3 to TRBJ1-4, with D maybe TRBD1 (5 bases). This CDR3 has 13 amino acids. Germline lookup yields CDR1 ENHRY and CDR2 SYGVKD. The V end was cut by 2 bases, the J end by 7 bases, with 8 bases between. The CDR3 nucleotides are TGTGCCATCAGTGAGCGGGGGAGTGAAAAACTGTTTTTT. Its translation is CAISERGSEKLFF.

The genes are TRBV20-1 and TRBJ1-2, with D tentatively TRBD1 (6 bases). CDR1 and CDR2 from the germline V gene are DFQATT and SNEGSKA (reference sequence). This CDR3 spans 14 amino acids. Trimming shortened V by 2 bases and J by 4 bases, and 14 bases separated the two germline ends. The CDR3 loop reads CSARLPGQIYGYTF. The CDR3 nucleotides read TGCAGTGCTAGACTCCCTGGACAGATCTATGGCTACACCTTC.

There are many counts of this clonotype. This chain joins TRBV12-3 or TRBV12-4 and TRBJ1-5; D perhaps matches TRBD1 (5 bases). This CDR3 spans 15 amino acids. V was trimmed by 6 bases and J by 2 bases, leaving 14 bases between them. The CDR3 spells CASSLQGTGNQPQHF. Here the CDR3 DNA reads TGTGCCAGCAGCCTCCAGGGTACGGGCAATCAGCCCCAGCATTTT.

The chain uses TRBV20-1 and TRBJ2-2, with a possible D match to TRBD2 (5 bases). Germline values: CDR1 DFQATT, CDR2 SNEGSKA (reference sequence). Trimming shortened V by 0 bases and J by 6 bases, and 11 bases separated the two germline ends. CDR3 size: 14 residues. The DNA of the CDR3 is TGCAGTGCTAGAGACCCCGGACTGGCCGGGGAGCTGTTTTTT. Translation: CSARDPGLAGELFF.

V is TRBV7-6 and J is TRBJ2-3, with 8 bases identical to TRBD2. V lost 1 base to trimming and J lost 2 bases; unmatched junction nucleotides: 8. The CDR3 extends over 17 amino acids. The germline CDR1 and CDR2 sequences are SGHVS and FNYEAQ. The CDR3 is CASSLGGGSGVTDTQYF. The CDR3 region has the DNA TGTGCCAGCAGCTTAGGCGGCGGTAGCGGGGTCACAGATACGCAGTATTTT.

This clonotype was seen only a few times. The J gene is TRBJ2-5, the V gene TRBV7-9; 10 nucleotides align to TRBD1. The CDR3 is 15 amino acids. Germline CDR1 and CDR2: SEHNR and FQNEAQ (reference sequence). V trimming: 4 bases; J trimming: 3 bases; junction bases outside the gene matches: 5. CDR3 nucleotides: TGTGCCAGCAGCTACCTGACAGGGGGCGAAGAGACCCAGTACTTC. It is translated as CASSYLTGGEETQYF.

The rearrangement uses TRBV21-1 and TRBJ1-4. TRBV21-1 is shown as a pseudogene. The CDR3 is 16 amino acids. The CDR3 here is CASSNRSGVVNEKLFF. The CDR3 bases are TGTGCCAGCAGCAATCGGTCGGGAGTCGTAAATGAAAAACTGTTTTTT.

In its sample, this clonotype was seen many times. The CDR3 region is CASSLSGLAVRYQETQYF. For the CDR3, the DNA is TGTGCCAGCAGTTTATCGGGCCTAGCGGTTAGGTACCAAGAGACCCAGTACTTC. This chain uses TRBV27 with TRBJ2-5; 7 nucleotides match TRBD2. Trimming cost V 0 bases and J 0 bases; bases outside gene matches: 10. The length of the CDR3 is 18 residues. CDR1 and CDR2 from the germline V gene are MNHEY and SMNVEV (reference sequence).

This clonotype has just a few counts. The CDR3 nucleotides are TGTGCCAGCACCTTGCCGAACACTGAAGCTTTCTTT. Its translation: CASTLPNTEAFF. The chain is built from TRBV6-6 and TRBJ1-1; D is unclear. Germline CDR1 MNHNY, CDR2 SVGAGI (reference sequence). This CDR3 is 12 amino acids long. V dropped 7 bases and J dropped 1 base, with 7 bases sitting between them.

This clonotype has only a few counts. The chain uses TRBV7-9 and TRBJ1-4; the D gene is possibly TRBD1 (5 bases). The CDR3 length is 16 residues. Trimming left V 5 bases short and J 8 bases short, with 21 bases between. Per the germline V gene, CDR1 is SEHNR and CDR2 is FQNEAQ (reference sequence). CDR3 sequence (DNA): TGTGCCAGCAGCCCGTCCCCTGGGCAGGGAGAAGAAAAACTGTTTTTT. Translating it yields CASSPSPGQGEEKLFF.